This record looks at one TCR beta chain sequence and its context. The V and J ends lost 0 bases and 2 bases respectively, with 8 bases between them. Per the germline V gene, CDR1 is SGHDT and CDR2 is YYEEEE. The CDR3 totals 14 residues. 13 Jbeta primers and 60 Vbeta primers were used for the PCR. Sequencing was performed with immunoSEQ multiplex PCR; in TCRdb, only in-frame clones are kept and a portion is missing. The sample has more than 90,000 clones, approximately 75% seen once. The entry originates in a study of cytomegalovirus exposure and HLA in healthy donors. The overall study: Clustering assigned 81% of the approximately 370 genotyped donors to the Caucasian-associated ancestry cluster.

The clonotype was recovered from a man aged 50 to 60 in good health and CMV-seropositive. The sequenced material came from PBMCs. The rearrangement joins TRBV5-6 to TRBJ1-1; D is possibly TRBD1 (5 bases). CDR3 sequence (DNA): TGTGCCAGCAGCTTGGGACAGCAAAACACTGAAGCTTTCTTT. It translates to CASSLGQQNTEAFF.